What follows is one TCR beta chain and its context. This sample was taken from a study of blood T cell repertoires in COVID-19. Study in general: The United States, Italy and Spain supplied acute and convalescent COVID-19 samples. PBMCs, B-cell-depleted T cells, or T cells were the source of the cDNA or gDNA that made up the material.

CDR1 is SGDLS and CDR2 is YYNGEE in the germline V gene. Trimming removed 5 bases from V and 0 bases from J, with 16 bases in between. CDR3 size: 16 residues. Original handling: Estimated nucleated cell counts came from reference gene primer amplification. TCRdb's copy holds only in-frame clones and misses some; the assay was immunoSEQ multiplex PCR. Clone size and the V and J calls come from that table; the DNA yielded D and trimming. The sample includes over 140,000 clones, about 86% of them seen just once. The sequenced sample was peripheral blood. The V call is TRBV9, the J call TRBJ2-3, with D perhaps matching TRBD2 (6 bases). This TCR was sampled from a woman aged 60-75 years with acute or convalescent COVID-19. The CDR3 reads CASSGSGRESTDTQYF. DNA for the CDR3: TGTGCCAGCAGTGGTAGCGGAAGGGAAAGCACAGATACGCAGTATTTT.